Below, 21 T cell receptor beta chains from the same sample are listed, as sequenced in a study of T cells after yellow fever vaccination. One entry per CDR3 protein results from TCRdb running MiXCR on the 5' RACE reads. The sample consists of about 170,000 distinct CDR3 sequences, about 11% of them appearing once. The specimen comprised CD8+ T cells sorted from PBMCs, sampled 15 days after the yellow fever booster vaccination. The origin of the receptors is a man aged 18 to 29 who received the YFV17D yellow fever vaccine.

The rearrangement uses TRBV27 and TRBJ1-3, with D unclear. CDR3 size: 16 residues. Per the germline V gene, CDR1 is MNHEY and CDR2 is SMNVEV (reference sequence). Trimming removed 5 bases at V and 0 bases at J, with 14 bases between. CDR3 protein: CASSPSQLSSGNTIYF. CDR3 sequence (DNA): TGTGCCAGCAGTCCCAGCCAGCTCTCCTCTGGAAACACCATATATTTT.

The chain combines TRBV9 with TRBJ2-4; weak D call: TRBD2 (6 bases). The germline V and J ends were trimmed by 0 bases and 5 bases, with 15 bases remaining between them. The germline CDR1 and CDR2 sequences are SGDLS and YYNGEE. The CDR3 loop spans 16 amino acids. The CDR3 sequence is CASSVEASDAQNIQYF. The CDR3 nucleotides are TGTGCCAGCAGCGTAGAGGCTAGCGACGCACAAAACATTCAGTACTTC.

In this sample, this clonotype turned up a few times. This rearrangement joins TRBV7-2 to TRBJ2-7; 7 positions match TRBD2. V dropped 1 base and J dropped 0; count of bases not matched to a gene: 12. CDR1 SGHTA and CDR2 FQGNSA come from the germline V gene. CDR3 length equals 18 residues. The CDR3 DNA reads as TGTGCCAGCAGCTTAGGGCTAGCGGAGAGGCGATACTCCTACGAGCAGTACTTC. It translates to CASSLGLAERRYSYEQYF.

This chain uses TRBV6-5 with TRBJ2-3; 7 bases are a match to TRBD2. Trimming took 8 bases from V and 0 from J; bases not matched to a gene: 8. The CDR3 totals 15 residues. Germline lookup yields CDR1 MNHEY and CDR2 SVGAGI. CDR3: CASDSRAGSTDTQYF. The CDR3 DNA reads as TGTGCCAGCGATTCCCGAGCGGGGAGCACAGATACGCAGTATTTT.

A few counts support this clonotype. The chain combines TRBV27 with TRBJ2-1; TRBD2 is a possible D gene (7 bases). The V gene lost 3 bases and the J gene lost 16 bases, with 19 bases spanning the gap. The CDR3 sequence is 13 residues long. From germline, CDR1 is MNHEY and CDR2 SMNVEV (reference sequence). CDR3 sequence: CASSFNGRGADFF. The CDR3, as DNA: TGTGCCAGCAGTTTTAACGGTCGGGGGGCGGATTTCTTC.

The chain recombines TRBV6-5 with TRBJ2-1; the D is unclear. Germline values: CDR1 MNHEY, CDR2 SVGAGI. Trimming pared 5 bases from V and 7 bases from J, leaving 9 bases between. The CDR3 is made up of 12 amino acids. In DNA form, the CDR3 reads TGTGCCAGCAGTCCTGACACAAATGAGCAGTTCTTC. As protein: CASSPDTNEQFF.

The chain is built from TRBV4-2 and TRBJ1-5; D might be TRBD1 (5 bases). V was trimmed by 4 bases and J by 6 bases, leaving 19 bases between them. This CDR3 contains 16 residues. CDR1 and CDR2 from the germline V gene are LGHNA and YNFKEQ. The CDR3 DNA sequence: TGTGCCAGCAGCCTAACTTCTACTTCAAGGGGTCAGCCCCAGCATTTT. Translated, it gives CASSLTSTSRGQPQHF.

This clonotype occurred a few times. This sequence joins TRBV30 and TRBJ2-3; 9 nucleotides agree with TRBD1. This CDR3 has 14 residues. Germline-derived CDR1 and CDR2 are GTSNPN and SVGIG (reference sequence). V gave up 2 bases and J gave up 4 bases; unmatched junction bases: 4. Written as DNA, the CDR3 is TGTGCCTGGAGTCCTGGACAGGGGCCAGATACGCAGTATTTT. Translation: CAWSPGQGPDTQYF. Using reference TRBV30 and TRBJ2-3 for the parts outside the CDR3, the full variable domain is SQTIHQWPATLVQPVGSPLSLECTVEGTSNPNLYWYRQAAGRGLQLLFYSVGIGQISSEVPQNLSASRPQDRQFILSSKKLLLSDSGFYLCAWSPGQGPDTQYFGPGTRLTVL.

The chain carries TRBV10-3 and TRBJ2-2; no firm D call. V lost 3 bases, J lost 2 bases, and 19 bases lay in between. The V gene's germline CDR1 is ENHRY and CDR2 SYGVKD. CDR3 length equals 18 residues. The CDR3 nucleotides are TGTGCCATCAGTGACCATTATAGGGCCCAGAGAAACACCGGGGAGCTGTTTTTT. This translates into CAISDHYRAQRNTGELFF.

The chain couples TRBV5-6 to TRBJ2-7; 9 positions agree with TRBD2. Germline V CDR1 and CDR2: SGHDT, YYEEEE. The CDR3 length is 17 residues. The V and J ends lost 3 bases and 4 bases, in that order; junction bases with no gene match: 14. The CDR3 is CASSSYSLGLAGYEQYF. The CDR3 DNA follows: TGTGCCAGCAGCTCCTACTCTTTGGGACTAGCAGGTTACGAGCAGTACTTC.

This clonotype was counted ten times or more. V gene TRBV7-9 combines with J gene TRBJ1-1; D call uncertain. The germline V gene has CDR1 SEHNR and CDR2 FQNEAQ (reference sequence). This CDR3 comprises 14 residues. Trimming stripped 1 base from V and 5 bases from J, with 11 bases between. The CDR3 region has the DNA TGTGCCAGCAGCTTAGATACTCCAGCGACTGAAGCTTTCTTT. This encodes CASSLDTPATEAFF.

This clonotype was picked up many times. The V and J genes are TRBV5-1 and TRBJ2-7; 7 bases line up with TRBD2. The germline CDR1 and CDR2 sequences are SGHRS and YFSETQ. The J segment lost 4 bases and the V segment lost 0 bases, leaving 4 bases of the junction unmatched. The length of the CDR3 is 14 residues. The CDR3 loop reads CASSLGTGGYEQYV. CDR3 DNA sequence: TGCGCCAGCAGCTTGGGGACGGGAGGATACGAGCAGTACGTC.

This clonotype has at least ten counts. The chain combines TRBV11-2 with TRBJ2-7; D is uncertain. The V gene's germline CDR1 is SGHAT and CDR2 FQNNGV. The CDR3 covers 12 residues. V shed 3 bases and J shed 6 bases, with 9 bases lying between them. The CDR3 bases are TGTGCCAGCAGCTTCGGGTCAGGCGAGCAGTACGTC. Amino acid sequence: CASSFGSGEQYV.

A few counts support this clonotype. The chain combines TRBV10-3 with TRBJ2-5, with D tentatively TRBD1 (5 bases). The V and J ends lost 8 bases and 5 bases respectively, with 15 bases between them. The CDR3 consists of 13 residues. Germline CDR1 is ENHRY and CDR2 is SYGVKD. In DNA, the CDR3 is TGTGCCATCGGCGTTGTGGGGCGCGAGACCCAGTACTTC. Protein sequence: CAIGVVGRETQYF.

This clonotype was detected many times. The gene calls are TRBV5-1 and TRBJ2-1, with 7 bases lining up with TRBD2. CDR1 SGHRS and CDR2 YFSETQ come from the germline V gene. The CDR3 covers 15 residues. J gave up 6 bases and V 1 base, and 7 bases lay outside the gene matches. CDR3 nucleotide sequence: TGCGCCAGCAGCTTGTCGGGCGGGGGAATCAATGAGCAGTTCTTC. The encoded protein is CASSLSGGGINEQFF.

This clonotype was found a few times. V is TRBV7-9 and J is TRBJ2-2; 9 nucleotides match TRBD1. The germline V gene has CDR1 SEHNR and CDR2 FQNEAQ (reference sequence). J lost 3 bases, V lost 5 bases, and 7 bases had no gene match. This CDR3 is 16 amino acids long. This chain's CDR3 is CASSIQGARDTGELFF. CDR3 nucleotides: TGTGCCAGCAGCATACAGGGGGCGCGGGACACCGGGGAGCTGTTTTTT.

The J gene is TRBJ2-7, the V gene TRBV6-5; D possibly uses TRBD1 or TRBD2 (6 bases each). Germline V CDR1 and CDR2: MNHEY, SVGAGI. The CDR3 is made up of 12 amino acids. Trimming left V 4 bases short and J 6 bases short, with 10 bases between. CDR3 sequence (DNA): TGTGCCAGCAGTTTTGGGGGGCTCGAGCAGTACTTC. It codes for CASSFGGLEQYF.

This clonotype has only a few counts. Here the CDR3 DNA reads TGTGCCAGCAGTTTGGGGACAGGGAGTTCACCCCTCCACTTT. Protein product: CASSLGTGSSPLHF. The chain employs TRBV12-3 or TRBV12-4 and TRBJ1-6; TRBD1 matches 9 bases. Unmatched junction bases numbered 3, after V lost 3 bases and J lost 9 bases. CDR3 length: 14 amino acids.

The gene calls are TRBV6-5 and TRBJ2-7; 7 nucleotides align to TRBD1. The CDR3 runs to 15 residues. CDR1 is MNHEY and CDR2 is SVGAGI in the germline V gene. V lost 7 bases, J lost 3 bases, and 12 bases stayed unmatched. CDR3 protein: CASTNNRGPHYEQYF. The CDR3 nucleotides read TGTGCCAGCACTAACAACAGGGGACCCCACTACGAGCAGTACTTC.

This clonotype has only a few counts. The chain uses TRBV4-3 and TRBJ2-1; 11 positions agree with TRBD2. The CDR3 has 15 amino acids. In germline, CDR1 is LGHNA, CDR2 YSLEER. Trimming took 2 bases from V and 10 from J; bases not matched to a gene: 7. The CDR3 DNA reads as TGCGCCAGCAGCCAACTCCTGACTAGCGGGGCAGAGCAGTTCTTC. It encodes CASSQLLTSGAEQFF.

The chain employs TRBV12-5 and TRBJ2-5, with TRBD1 identical over 11 bases. Unmatched junction bases numbered 7, after V lost 7 bases and J lost 0 bases. CDR1 is LGHNT and CDR2 is FRNRAP in the germline V gene. The CDR3 runs 16 residues. CDR3 in DNA: TGTGCTAGTGTCTCCGGGACAGGGGGGTACCAAGAGACCCAGTACTTC. Amino acid sequence: CASVSGTGGYQETQYF.